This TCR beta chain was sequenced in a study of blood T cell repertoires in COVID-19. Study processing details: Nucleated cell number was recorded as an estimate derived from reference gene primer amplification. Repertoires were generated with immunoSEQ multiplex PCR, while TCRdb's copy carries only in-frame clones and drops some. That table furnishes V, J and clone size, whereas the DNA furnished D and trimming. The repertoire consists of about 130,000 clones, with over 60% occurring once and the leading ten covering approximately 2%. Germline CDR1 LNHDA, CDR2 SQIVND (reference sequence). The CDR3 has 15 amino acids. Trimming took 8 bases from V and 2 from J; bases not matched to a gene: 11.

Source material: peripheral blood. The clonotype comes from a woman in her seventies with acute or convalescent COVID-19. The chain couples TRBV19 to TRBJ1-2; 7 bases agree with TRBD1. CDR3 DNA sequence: TGTGCCAGTTCGCATGCTACAGGGGTCAACTATGGCTACACCTTC. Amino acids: CASSHATGVNYGYTF.